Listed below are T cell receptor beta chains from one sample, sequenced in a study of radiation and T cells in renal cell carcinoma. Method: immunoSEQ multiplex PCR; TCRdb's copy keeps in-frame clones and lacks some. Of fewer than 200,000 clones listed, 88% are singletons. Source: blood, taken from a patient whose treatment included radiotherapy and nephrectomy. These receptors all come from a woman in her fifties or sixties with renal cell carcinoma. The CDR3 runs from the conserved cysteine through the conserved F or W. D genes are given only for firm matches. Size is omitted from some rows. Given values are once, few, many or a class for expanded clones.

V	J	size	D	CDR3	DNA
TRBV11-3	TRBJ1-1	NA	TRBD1	CASSSRQGLAFF	TGTGCCAGCAGCTCCCGACAGGGATTGGCTTTCTTT
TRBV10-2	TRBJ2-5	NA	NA	CASSESRGPRETQYF	TGCGCCAGCAGTGAGTCGCGAGGACCCCGGGAGACCCAGTACTTC
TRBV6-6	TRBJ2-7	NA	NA	CASSYSIGYEQYF	TGTGCCAGCAGTTACTCGATCGGGTACGAGCAGTACTTC
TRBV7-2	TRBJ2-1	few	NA	CASSFYGHSYNEQFF	TGTGCCAGCAGCTTTTATGGGCACTCCTACAATGAGCAGTTCTTC
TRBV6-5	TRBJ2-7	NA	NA	CASSPGAGSSYEQYF	TGTGCCAGCAGCCCCGGGGCAGGGAGCTCCTACGAGCAGTACTTC
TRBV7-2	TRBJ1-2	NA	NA	CASSLGLGTNGYTF	TGTGCCAGCAGCTTAGGACTCGGGACGAATGGCTACACCTTC
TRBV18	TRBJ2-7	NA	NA	CASSRTRGTSYEQYF	TGTGCCAGCTCACGAACCCGGGGGACCTCCTACGAGCAGTACTTC
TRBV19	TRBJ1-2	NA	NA	CASSFDLLYGYTF	TGTGCCAGTAGTTTCGACCTCCTATATGGCTACACCTTC
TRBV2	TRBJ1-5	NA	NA	CASSERGRATQPQHF	TGTGCCAGCAGTGAACGTGGCAGGGCTACCCAGCCCCAGCATTTT
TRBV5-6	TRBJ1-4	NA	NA	CASSTGATNEKLFF	TGTGCCAGCAGCACGGGTGCAACTAATGAAAAACTGTTTTTT
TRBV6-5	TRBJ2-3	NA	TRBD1	CASTGQGADTQYF	TGTGCCAGCACCGGACAGGGGGCAGATACGCAGTATTTT
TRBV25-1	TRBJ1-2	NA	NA	CASSEGEPTRGYTF	TGTGCCAGCAGTGAGGGGGAACCAACGAGGGGCTACACCTTC
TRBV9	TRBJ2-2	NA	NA	CASSLLGTTGELFF	TGTGCCAGCAGCCTCTTAGGGACCACCGGGGAGCTGTTTTTT
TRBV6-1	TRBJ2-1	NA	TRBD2	CASRPYGGTINEQFF	TGTGCCAGCAGGCCGTACGGGGGGACCATCAATGAGCAGTTCTTC
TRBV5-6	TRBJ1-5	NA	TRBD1	CASSWGTGNQPQHF	TGTGCCAGCAGCTGGGGGACAGGGAATCAGCCCCAGCATTTT
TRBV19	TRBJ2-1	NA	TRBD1	CASSIGTGGSYNEQFF	TGTGCCAGTAGTATAGGGACAGGGGGCTCCTACAATGAGCAGTTCTTC
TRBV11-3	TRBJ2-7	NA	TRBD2	CASSSGTSGSYEQYF	TGTGCCAGCAGCTCCGGGACTAGCGGCTCCTACGAGCAGTACTTC
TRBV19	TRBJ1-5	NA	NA	CASRSTGTENQPQHF	TGTGCCAGTAGATCAACCGGGACGGAGAATCAGCCCCAGCATTTT
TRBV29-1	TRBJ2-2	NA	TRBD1	CSVERGRGTGELFF	TGCAGCGTTGAGAGGGGGCGAGGAACCGGGGAGCTGTTTTTT
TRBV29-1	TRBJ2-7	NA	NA	CSIRADGYEQYF	TGCAGCATCAGAGCGGACGGGTACGAGCAGTACTTC
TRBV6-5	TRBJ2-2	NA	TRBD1	CASSYRQGASGELFF	TGTGCCAGCAGTTACCGGCAGGGGGCCTCCGGGGAGCTGTTTTTT
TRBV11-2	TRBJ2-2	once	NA	CASSLFGTNTGELFF	TGTGCCAGCAGCTTATTTGGCACAAACACCGGGGAGCTGTTTTTT
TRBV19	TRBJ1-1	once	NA	CASRTKGMNTEAFF	TGTGCCAGTAGAACTAAGGGGATGAACACTGAAGCTTTCTTT
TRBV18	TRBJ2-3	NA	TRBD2	CASSDERGGPDTQYF	TGTGCCAGCTCAGATGAGCGGGGGGGACCAGATACGCAGTATTTT
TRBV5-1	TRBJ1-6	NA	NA	CASSLESGNSPLHF	TGCGCCAGCAGCTTGGAGTCGGGTAATTCACCCCTCCACTTT
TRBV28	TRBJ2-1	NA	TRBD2	CASITSGANEQFF	TGTGCCAGCATCACTAGCGGGGCCAATGAGCAGTTCTTC
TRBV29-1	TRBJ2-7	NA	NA	CSVEVARAYEQYF	TGCAGCGTTGAAGTCGCCCGGGCGTACGAGCAGTACTTC
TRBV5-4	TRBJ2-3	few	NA	CASSFYGSDTQYF	TGTGCCAGCAGCTTCTACGGGTCAGATACGCAGTATTTT
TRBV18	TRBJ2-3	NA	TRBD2	CASSPGLAGGQDTQYF	TGTGCCAGCTCGCCTGGACTAGCGGGGGGCCAAGATACGCAGTATTTT
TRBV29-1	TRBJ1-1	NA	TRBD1	CSAGTGNTEAFF	TGCAGCGCCGGGACAGGGAACACTGAAGCTTTCTTT
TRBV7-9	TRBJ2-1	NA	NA	CASSQRRANYNEQFF	TGTGCCAGCAGCCAACGTCGCGCGAACTACAATGAGCAGTTCTTC
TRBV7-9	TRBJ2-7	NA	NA	CASSSMSQASSYEQYF	TGTGCCAGCAGCTCGATGTCCCAGGCGAGCTCCTACGAGCAGTACTTC
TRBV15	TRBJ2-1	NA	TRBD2	CATSPRTSGVYNEQFF	TGTGCCACCAGCCCGCGGACTAGCGGGGTTTACAATGAGCAGTTCTTC
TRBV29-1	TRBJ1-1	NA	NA	CSVPPWGGTEAFF	TGCAGCGTCCCCCCTTGGGGAGGAACTGAAGCTTTCTTT
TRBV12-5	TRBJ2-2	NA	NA	CASAASPRGGELFF	TGTGCTAGTGCGGCCTCCCCTCGGGGCGGGGAGCTGTTTTTT
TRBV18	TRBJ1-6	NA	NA	CASSQGPGPDNSPLHF	TGTGCCAGCTCCCAGGGGCCGGGGCCCGATAATTCACCCCTCCACTTT
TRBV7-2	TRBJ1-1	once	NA	CASSLREGNTEAFF	TGTGCCAGCAGCTTAAGGGAAGGGAACACTGAAGCTTTCTTT
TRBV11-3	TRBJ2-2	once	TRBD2	CASSPGKAGVPGELFF	TGTGCCAGCAGCCCTGGGAAAGCGGGGGTGCCCGGGGAGCTGTTTTTT
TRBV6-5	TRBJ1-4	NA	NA	CASMSNINEKLFF	TGTGCCAGCATGAGTAACATTAATGAAAAACTGTTTTTT
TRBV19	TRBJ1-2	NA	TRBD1	CASRVDRESYGYTF	TGTGCCAGTAGGGTGGACAGGGAAAGCTATGGCTACACCTTC
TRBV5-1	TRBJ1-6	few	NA	CASRLETAVYNSPLHF	TGCGCCAGCAGGTTAGAGACAGCCGTTTATAATTCACCCCTCCACTTT
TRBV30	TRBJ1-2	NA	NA	CAWSSQLGYGYTF	TGTGCCTGGAGTTCCCAGCTGGGTTATGGCTACACCTTC
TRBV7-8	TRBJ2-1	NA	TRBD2	CASSLSGGATNEQFF	TGTGCCAGCAGCTTGAGCGGGGGGGCGACGAATGAGCAGTTCTTC
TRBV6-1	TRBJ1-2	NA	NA	CASRLGIHYGYTF	TGTGCCAGCAGATTGGGAATTCATTATGGCTACACCTTC
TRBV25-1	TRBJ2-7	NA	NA	CASSEEVIPYEQYF	TGTGCCAGCAGTGAGGAGGTTATTCCCTACGAGCAGTACTTC
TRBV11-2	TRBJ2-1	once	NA	CASSLTGNREDEQFF	TGTGCCAGCAGCTTAACGGGGAACAGGGAGGATGAGCAGTTCTTC
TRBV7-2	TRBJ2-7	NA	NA	CASSPSYEQYF	TGTGCCAGCAGCCCCTCCTACGAGCAGTACTTC
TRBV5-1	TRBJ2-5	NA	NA	CASSLPTGTFGETQYF	TGCGCCAGCAGCTTGCCGACCGGGACCTTTGGGGAGACCCAGTACTTC
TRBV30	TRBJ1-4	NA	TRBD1	CAWALGGIIATNEKLFF	TGTGCCTGGGCCTTAGGGGGCATCATCGCAACTAATGAAAAACTGTTTTTT
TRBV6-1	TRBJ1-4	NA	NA	CASSETRSTGGKLFF	TGTGCCAGCAGTGAAACGAGGAGTACGGGCGGAAAACTGTTTTTT
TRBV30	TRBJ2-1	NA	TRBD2	CAWRASGGGEQFF	TGTGCCTGGAGAGCTAGCGGGGGTGGTGAGCAGTTCTTC